This TCR beta chain comes out of a study of cytomegalovirus exposure and HLA in healthy donors. General study results and limits: According to the study, around 160 TCR beta chains were cytomegalovirus-associated. The study had only CMV serostatus as immune exposure information.

The PCR had 60 Vbeta and 13 Jbeta primers. Only in-frame clones appear in the TCRdb table, and some are missing; sequencing was by immunoSEQ multiplex PCR. The sample includes 95,000 to 150,000 clones, 75% to 85% of them seen just once. For this clone: Its target is not known.

CDR1 SGHDT and CDR2 YYEEEE come from the germline V gene. The germline V and J ends were trimmed by 4 bases and 2 bases, with 9 bases remaining between them. The CDR3 totals 13 residues. This clonotype originated in a man aged 35 to 55 in good health and CMV-seronegative. V usage is TRBV5-6 and J usage is TRBJ1-2; possible D gene TRBD1, 6 bases. Sequences were obtained from PBMCs. The CDR3 loop reads CASSIQGNYGYTF. The CDR3 coding sequence is TGTGCCAGCAGCATACAGGGAAACTATGGCTACACCTTC. The complete variable domain, with remaining parts taken from reference TRBV5-6 and TRBJ1-2, reads DAGVTQSPTHLIKTRGQQVTLRCSPKSGHDTVSWYQQALGQGPQFIFQYYEEEERQRGNFPDRFSGHQFPNYSSELNVNALLLGDSALYLCASSIQGNYGYTFGSGTRLTVV.